The present T cell receptor (beta chain) was sequenced within a study of technical replicates of blood from a handful of donors. This CDR3 comprises 12 residues. Germline V gives CDR1 MNHNS, CDR2 SASEGT. Between the trimmed V and J ends, which lost 5 bases and 3 bases, there was a span of 7 bases. Assay: immunoSEQ multiplex PCR; the TCRdb copy retains only in-frame clones and omits some. The table includes roughly 68,000 clones, approximately 89% detected once. This chain joins TRBV6-1 and TRBJ2-5; D perhaps matches TRBD1 (6 bases). The origin of this receptor is a human donor in good health. Some clones in this sample may be carry-over from other donors' samples. Sequenced sample: PBMCs. DNA for the CDR3: TGTGCCAGCAGTCGGACAGAAGAGACCCAGTACTTC. Protein product: CASSRTEETQYF.